The clone carrying this TCR beta chain was found a few times. Antigen: not known. This entry comes from a study of T-cell memory formation after mild COVID-19. Constant-segment-primed 5'RACE gave TCR alpha and TCR beta cDNA libraries with sample barcodes and UMIs. TCRdb re-analysed the 5' RACE reads in MiXCR, keeping a single row per CDR3 protein. The repertoire holds roughly 260,000 distinct CDR3 sequences, less than 20% seen once, with about 4% in the top ten. V was trimmed by 1 base and J by 5 bases, leaving 11 bases between them. CDR1 is SGHTA and CDR2 is FQGNSA in the germline V gene. The CDR3 loop spans 14 amino acids. Overall study findings and caveats: Proof of SARS-CoV-2 specificity was absent for the second-wave clones that crested on day 37. Later expanders leaned CD4+, whereas clones that contracted between day 15 and 85 were balanced CD4/CD8. Memory sampled before infection contained some responding clones, suggesting cross-reactive memory joined.

Material for sequencing was PBMCs or a T cell subset sorted from them (not recorded which). The V and J genes are TRBV7-2 and TRBJ1-2; D gene uncertain. The clonotype comes from a man aged 18 to 30 who had mild COVID-19 (a few samples of this study predate the infection). Cell type and time point are not known. CDR3 DNA sequence: TGTGCCAGCAGCTTAGAAGGCAGACCTTATGGCTACACCTTC. It yields the protein CASSLEGRPYGYTF.